The subject of this entry is one T cell receptor (beta chain). The data belong to a study of shared clonotypes between healthy human individuals. Generated by immunoSEQ multiplex PCR, the TCRdb table keeps only in-frame clones and is missing some. The sample contains hundreds of thousands of clones, 85% to 95% of which appear only once. CD45RO-negative, CCR7-positively selected cells formed the naive CD8 fraction, excluding terminally differentiated effector memory CD45RA+ cells. Sequenced sample: naive CD8+ T cells sorted from blood. The sequence came from a man aged 25 to 40 in good health.

The CDR3 spells CASSIRLAGYEQYF. CDR3 DNA: TGTGCCAGCAGCATAAGACTAGCGGGATACGAGCAGTACTTC. The chain is built from TRBV5-5 and TRBJ2-7, with TRBD2 matching 11 bases. Looked up from germline, CDR1 is SGHKS and CDR2 is YYEKEE (reference sequence). The CDR3 is made up of 14 amino acids. V was pared by 4 bases and J by 4 bases, with 4 bases of the junction left unmatched.